These 8 T cell receptor beta chains were all obtained from the same sample, sequenced in a study of shared clonotypes between healthy human individuals. Assay used: immunoSEQ multiplex PCR; TCRdb lists only in-frame clones, some missing. The sample has about 490,000 clones, 79% seen once. Sequencing was done on a sample of PBMCs. The receptors derive from a woman aged 40 to 50 in good health. Some clones in this sample may be carry-over from other donors' samples.

This clone came up a few times. The chain has TRBV19 and TRBJ2-3, with TRBD1 identical over 9 bases. In germline, CDR1 is LNHDA, CDR2 SQIVND (reference sequence). J lost 6 bases, V lost 4 bases, and 2 bases had no gene match. CDR3 length equals 13 residues. The CDR3 DNA reads TGTGCCAGTAGTACCACAGGGGGCGATACGCAGTATTTT. Translating gives CASSTTGGDTQYF.

This clone was counted a few times. The CDR3 here is CASGLAGGGEQFF. Here the CDR3 DNA reads TGTGCCAGCGGACTAGCGGGAGGCGGCGAGCAGTTCTTC. This chain uses TRBV7-3 with TRBJ2-1; 14 bases match TRBD2. CDR1 is SGHTA and CDR2 is FQGTGA in the germline V gene. The length of the CDR3 is 13 residues. Unmatched junction bases numbered 4, after V lost 8 bases and J lost 10 bases.

This clone occurred once. This sequence joins TRBV7-2 and TRBJ2-2, with 11 bases identical to TRBD2. CDR1 is SGHTA, CDR2 FQGNSA, per germline. The CDR3 runs 17 residues. V shed 1 base and J 6 bases; nucleotides not matched to a gene: 7. CDR3: CASSLGRSGRAAGELFF. CDR3 sequence (DNA): TGTGCCAGCAGCTTAGGCCGTAGCGGGAGGGCCGCCGGGGAGCTGTTTTTT.

The CDR3 bases are TGTGCCAGCAGCAGAACAGGGCCCGGGGGCGAGCAGTACTTC. It is translated as CASSRTGPGGEQYF. The chain joins TRBV7-7 to TRBJ2-7; either TRBD1 or TRBD2 may supply D (6 bases each). The CDR3 loop spans 14 amino acids. Germline V gene data show CDR1 as SSHAT and CDR2 as FNYEAQ (reference sequence). With 5 bases removed from V and 6 bases from J, the gap between germline ends came to 17 bases. The entire variable domain, with the rest obtained from reference TRBV7-7 and TRBJ2-7, is as follows: GAGVSQSPRYKVTKRGQDVTLRCDPISSHATLYWYQQALGQGPEFLTYFNYEAQPDKSGLPSDRFSAERPEGSISTLTIQRTEQRDSAMYRCASSRTGPGGEQYFGPGTRLTVT.

This clone was seen a few times. The chain links TRBV6-4 to TRBJ1-2; 8 positions match TRBD1. The trim removed 6 bases at V and 7 bases at J, leaving 4 bases unmatched. The CDR3 spans 12 residues. Germline values: CDR1 MRHNA, CDR2 SNTAGT. In nucleotides, the CDR3 is TGTGCCAGCAGCGGACAGGGAAGTGGCTACACCTTC. It translates to CASSGQGSGYTF.

V gene TRBV6-4 combines with J gene TRBJ1-1, with TRBD1 matching over 7 bases. J gave up 3 bases and V 6 bases, and 7 bases lay outside the gene matches. This CDR3 comprises 14 residues. Germline-derived CDR1 and CDR2 are MRHNA and SNTAGT. CDR3 DNA sequence: TGTGCCAGCAGGGAACAGGGGCACTACACTGAAGCTTTCTTT. Translation: CASREQGHYTEAFF.

This clone was seen once. The chain is built from TRBV27 and TRBJ2-7; 8 positions agree with TRBD1. Germline V lookup: CDR1 MNHEY, CDR2 SMNVEV (reference sequence). V lost 4 bases to trimming and J lost 4 bases; unmatched junction nucleotides: 9. The length of the CDR3 is 15 residues. CDR3 sequence reads: CASSSVDRGFYEQYF. In DNA, the CDR3 is TGTGCCAGCAGTTCCGTTGACAGGGGTTTTTACGAGCAGTACTTC.

The chain employs TRBV28 and TRBJ2-1; weak D call: TRBD2 (6 bases). This CDR3 has 14 residues. The V and J ends lost 5 bases and 10 bases respectively, with 18 bases between them. Germline V CDR1 and CDR2: MDHEN, SYDVKM. In DNA form, the CDR3 reads TGTGCCAGCAGTATCTCCGGGAGTCTATGGGAGCAGTTCTTC. Its translation is CASSISGSLWEQFF.